Sequencing of this T cell receptor beta chain was carried out in a study of T cell responses to AZD1222 COVID-19 vaccine. Profiled with immunoSEQ multiplex PCR; TCRdb holds only in-frame clones, not every one. The sample holds approximately 180,000 clones, roughly nine tenths seen once. General study points: Targets within unmutated variant regions were reportedly found for nearly half of spike-specific TCRs. The donor group comprised mostly white British people and more females; the analysis possibly underestimated clonal diversity.

The V gene's germline CDR1 is SGHTA and CDR2 FQGTGA. The CDR3 sequence is 12 residues long. The ends were cut back, 2 bases at V and 6 bases at J, with 4 bases in the middle. This clone was detected only a few times. Antigen unknown. The sequencing here drew on peripheral blood, taken 28 days after the second dose of the MenACWY control vaccine. The genes are TRBV7-3 and TRBJ2-2; D not resolved. The sequence was obtained from an adult who received the MenACWY meningococcal vaccine as a control. The CDR3 is CASSLAAGELFF. CDR3 sequence (DNA): TGTGCCAGCAGCTTAGCAGCCGGGGAGCTGTTTTTT.